This entry is about one T cell receptor (beta chain). Its specificity is unknown. The data derive from a study of monozygotic twins with inflammatory bowel disease. Study-level findings and limits: Patient repertoires may have gained variability from differing immunosuppressive treatments. IBD patients displayed reduced TCRbeta diversity (inverse Simpson) when set against healthy co-twins.

The authors drew around 2.6 ml of blood from each donor. The study subjected TCRalpha and TCRbeta cDNA to two nested PCRs of about 17 and 10 cycles. With the 5' RACE reads reprocessed, TCRdb shows one record per CDR3 protein and no DNA. The sample features more than 300,000 distinct CDR3 sequences, with 2.5% to 3% in its top ten. The sample consisted of blood. The origin of this receptor is a human donor with ulcerative colitis or Crohn's disease, or a healthy co-twin of an affected twin (not recorded which).

The CDR3 reads CASSSYQTRDTQYF. The J gene is TRBJ2-3, the V gene TRBV6-2 or TRBV6-3. There are 14 residues in the CDR3. CDR1 MNHEY and CDR2 SVGEGT come from the germline V gene.